These T cell receptor beta chains were read from a single sample in a study of human T cells and chemical hapten exposure. TCRdb re-called the RACE reads with MiXCR, one entry per CDR3 protein. The data hold some 120,000 distinct CDR3 sequences, with about 12% observed a single time. This material consisted of whole blood, taken in connection with sensitization to the hapten diphenylcyclopropenone (DPC). The receptors were gathered from a woman between 45 and 60 years old with alopecia areata. Some clones in this sample may be carry-over from other donors' samples. Each CDR3 is given with its conserved first and last residue. Each record gives: V gene, D gene, clone size, J gene, CDR3 DNA, CDR3 protein. The D gene is left open where the match is weak. Part of the rows lack a size; the others show once, few, many or a class for expanded clones.

TRBV6-5	.	many	TRBJ2-3	TGTGCCAGTTGCGGCTGGGGGGGCACAGATACGCAGTATTTT	CASCGWGGTDTQYF
TRBV7-2	TRBD2	.	TRBJ2-3	TGTGCCAGCAGCTTGGGTCGCCTAGCGGGAACCGATACGCAGTATTTT	CASSLGRLAGTDTQYF
TRBV12-3/TRBV12-4	.	.	TRBJ1-3	TGTGTCAGCAGTCGAAGGGATAAGACCATATATTTT	CVSSRRDKTIYF
TRBV4-1	.	many	TRBJ1-1	TGCGCCAGCAGCCAAGTTGGCCGGGACAACCCTGAAGCTTTCTTT	CASSQVGRDNPEAFF
TRBV20-1	.	once	TRBJ2-7	TGCAGTGCTGTTGGACAGAACTACGAGCAGTACTTC	CSAVGQNYEQYF
TRBV28	.	.	TRBJ2-1	TGTGCCAGCAGACAGGGGGGGAGCAGCGATGAGCAGTTCTTC	CASRQGGSSDEQFF
TRBV6-2/TRBV6-3	.	many	TRBJ1-2	TGTGCCAGCAGACCGGACAGACGAATAGAGGGCTACACCTTC	CASRPDRRIEGYTF
TRBV29-1	.	.	TRBJ1-2	TGCAGCGTTGAAACGGACCGAACTTATGGCTACACCTTC	CSVETDRTYGYTF
TRBV4-1	.	.	TRBJ1-5	TGCGCCAGCAGCCAATCCGAGTACAGCAATCAGCCCCAGCATTTT	CASSQSEYSNQPQHF
TRBV2	.	few	TRBJ2-7	TGTGCCAGCATCCAGCGGAGCTCCTACGAGCAGTACTTC	CASIQRSSYEQYF
TRBV9	TRBD2	.	TRBJ2-3	TGTGCCAGCAGCCCCCGGCAGGCTAGCGGAGATACGCAGTATTTT	CASSPRQASGDTQYF
TRBV20-1	.	.	TRBJ1-6	TGCAGTGCTAGAGATAATGCGGGAGCTTCACCCCTCCACTTT	CSARDNAGASPLHF
TRBV12-3/TRBV12-4	TRBD2	few	TRBJ2-3	TGTGCCAGCAGACCGCTAGCGGGGGTAACAGATACGCAGTATTTT	CASRPLAGVTDTQYF
TRBV5-1	TRBD1	many	TRBJ2-2	TGCGCCAGCAGCTTATGGACAGGGAGCACCGGGGAGCTGTTTTTT	CASSLWTGSTGELFF
TRBV7-2	.	.	TRBJ2-1	TGTGCCAGCAGCATACCTCTAGCGAGTGGTTTTGATGAGCAGTTCTTC	CASSIPLASGFDEQFF
TRBV7-7	.	many	TRBJ1-1	TGTGCTAGCAGCCTTCCAGGGGCGGGCACTGAAGCTTTCTTT	CASSLPGAGTEAFF
TRBV18	.	.	TRBJ1-1	TGTGCCGGCTCACCACCGGGAGTGCGAAACACTGAAGCTTTCTTT	CAGSPPGVRNTEAFF
TRBV28	.	.	TRBJ1-1	TGTGCCAGCAGTCTAATACCGCCGGGCCTTGAAGCTTTCTTT	CASSLIPPGLEAFF
TRBV7-6	.	many	TRBJ2-1	TGTGCCAGCAGCTTACGCGGGACGAATGAGCAGTTCTTC	CASSLRGTNEQFF
TRBV18	TRBD1	many	TRBJ2-6	TGTGCCAGCTCACCAACGGGACAGGGGGGAAGCAACGTCCTGACTTTC	CASSPTGQGGSNVLTF
TRBV2	TRBD1	many	TRBJ1-1	TGTGCCAGCAGGGCGACAGGGGGCGCGGACACTGAAGCTTTCTTT	CASRATGGADTEAFF
TRBV9	.	many	TRBJ2-1	TGTGCCAGCAGCGTACTCCCGGAGTACAATGAGCAGTTCTTC	CASSVLPEYNEQFF
TRBV7-2	TRBD2	few	TRBJ2-1	TGTGCCAGCAGCTTAGCTAGCGGGAGGTTGTACGAGCAGTTCTTC	CASSLASGRLYEQFF
TRBV7-6	.	many	TRBJ1-1	TGTGCCAGCAGCTTGGAACGGAAAAACACTGAAGCTTTCTTT	CASSLERKNTEAFF
TRBV5-1	.	many	TRBJ2-1	TGCGCCAGCAGCGCGCAGGGTGACAATGAGCAGTTCTTC	CASSAQGDNEQFF
TRBV12-3/TRBV12-4	TRBD2	.	TRBJ2-3	TGTGCCAGCAGTTTAGCCCTGTTCCAACTAGCGGGAACCCCAGATACGCAGTATTTT	CASSLALFQLAGTPDTQYF
TRBV11-2	.	.	TRBJ2-3	TGTGCCAGCAGCTTAGACCGTCGGGGACTGGATACGCAGTATTTT	CASSLDRRGLDTQYF
TRBV28	.	few	TRBJ2-3	TGTGCCAGCAGTTTCGTTAGCGGCGGGTATACGCAGTATTTT	CASSFVSGGYTQYF
TRBV24-1	TRBD2	.	TRBJ2-1	TGTGCCACCAGTGATAGGGGACTAGCAAGGTACAATGAGCAGTTCTTC	CATSDRGLARYNEQFF
TRBV6-5	.	many	TRBJ1-1	TGTGCCAGCAGTTACTCTGGCCTGATGCACACTGAAGCTTTCTTT	CASSYSGLMHTEAFF
TRBV12-3/TRBV12-4	.	few	TRBJ1-2	TGTGCCAGCAGTTTAGGACCGAACCGGAGCGACACCTTC	CASSLGPNRSDTF
TRBV4-1	.	many	TRBJ1-1	TGCGCCAGCAGCCAAGATCCCCCTTCTCTGTTTGAAGCTTTCTTT	CASSQDPPSLFEAFF
TRBV7-2	TRBD2	.	TRBJ2-7	TGTGCCAGCAGCCCCGGAGGCTGGATAGCGGGACGCGAGCAGTACTTC	CASSPGGWIAGREQYF
TRBV20-1	.	.	TRBJ2-3	TGCAGTGCCTCGCGCGCAGATACGCAGTATTTT	CSASRADTQYF
TRBV3-1	.	many	TRBJ1-5	TGTGCCAGCAGCCAAGGGGCCAGGGTGAGTAGGCCCCAGCATTTT	CASSQGARVSRPQHF
TRBV20-1	TRBD1	many	TRBJ1-5	TGCAGTGCCCTGGGACAGGGAAATCAGCCCCAGCATTTT	CSALGQGNQPQHF
TRBV4-2	.	few	TRBJ2-3	TGTGCCAGCAGCCAAGATCCCCTAGCTTCCCATAATACGCAGTATTTT	CASSQDPLASHNTQYF
TRBV28	.	.	TRBJ1-1	TGTGCCAGCAGACACACTGAAGCTTTCTTT	CASRHTEAFF
TRBV5-1	.	.	TRBJ2-7	TGCGCCAGTGGGGGCCAGGCCTCCTACGAGCAGTACTTC	CASGGQASYEQYF
TRBV7-6	.	.	TRBJ2-2	TGTGCCAGCAGCTGGCAGTCATACGGGGAGCTGTTTTTT	CASSWQSYGELFF
TRBV19	.	few	TRBJ2-3	TGTGCCAGTCGACTAGATGAAACAGATACGCAGTATTTT	CASRLDETDTQYF
TRBV10-3	.	few	TRBJ2-2	TGTGCCATCAGTCAACAGGGTGGCGGGGAGCTGTTTTTT	CAISQQGGGELFF
TRBV7-2	TRBD2	few	TRBJ2-7	TGTGCCAGCAGCCGGAGGCGGGAGAAGGGCGAGCAGTACTTC	CASSRRREKGEQYF
TRBV4-1	TRBD2	many	TRBJ2-1	TGCGCCAGCAGCCAAGATCCGTCTAGCGGGTCCTACAATGAGCAGTTCTTC	CASSQDPSSGSYNEQFF
TRBV6-6	TRBD2	many	TRBJ2-3	TGTGCCAGCAGTTACGCTAGCGGGGGGCCAGATACGCAGTATTTT	CASSYASGGPDTQYF
TRBV7-2	.	.	TRBJ2-7	TGTGCCAGCAGCTTGGCCCGGACGATCGAGCAGTACTTC	CASSLARTIEQYF
TRBV4-1	TRBD1	many	TRBJ2-7	TGCGCCAGCAGCCAAGGAGACAGGGTTTGGGGCGAGCAGTACTTC	CASSQGDRVWGEQYF
TRBV6-2/TRBV6-3	.	few	TRBJ1-5	TGTGCCAGCAGTTACTCTACCTACGGGGGAAGCAATCAGCCCCAGCATTTT	CASSYSTYGGSNQPQHF
TRBV3-1	.	many	TRBJ2-5	TGTGCCAGCAGCCAAGATCTGGCTAGCCAAGAGACCCAGTACTTC	CASSQDLASQETQYF
TRBV6-5	.	few	TRBJ1-2	TGTGCCAGCAGCCTGGACCCTGGAAACTATGGCTACACCTTC	CASSLDPGNYGYTF
TRBV18	TRBD2	.	TRBJ2-7	TGTGCCAGCTCACCCCCCGCCCAGCGGGGGGCCTACGAGCAGTACTTC	CASSPPAQRGAYEQYF
TRBV4-2	TRBD1	large	TRBJ2-6	TGTGCCAGCAGCCAAGATGGGGACAGCTCTGGGGCCAACGTCCTGACTTTC	CASSQDGDSSGANVLTF
TRBV19	.	.	TRBJ2-5	TGTGCCAGTAGTAGAACAGGGACGTACCAAGAGACCCAGTACTTC	CASSRTGTYQETQYF
TRBV13	.	many	TRBJ2-3	TGTGCCAGCAGCCCCCGAGGGGGCACAGATACGCAGTATTTT	CASSPRGGTDTQYF